This T cell receptor beta chain was profiled in a study of blood T cell repertoires in COVID-19. Study background: COVID-19 samples collected from the United States, Italy and Spain covered acute and convalescent phases. The cDNA or gDNA used as material had been derived from T cells, B-cell-depleted T cells, or PBMCs.

Looked up from germline, CDR1 is SGHVS and CDR2 is FNYEAQ. The CDR3 spans 15 residues. V was trimmed by 3 bases and J by 8 bases, leaving 17 bases between them. Authors' data handling: It was from reference gene primer amplification that nucleated cell counts were estimated. This table comes from immunoSEQ multiplex PCR, and its TCRdb copy is limited to in-frame clones, with some not included. V, J and clone size were drawn from that table, and D and trimming were deduced from the DNA. The sample holds under 350,000 clones, about 85% seen once. This chain connects TRBV7-6 to TRBJ2-1; D possibly corresponds to TRBD2 (6 bases). Material: peripheral blood. The source is a young man with active or convalescent COVID-19. Written as DNA, the CDR3 is TGTGCCAGCAGCTTCTACGGCGGGAATGGCTATGAGCAGTTCTTC. Amino acid sequence: CASSFYGGNGYEQFF.